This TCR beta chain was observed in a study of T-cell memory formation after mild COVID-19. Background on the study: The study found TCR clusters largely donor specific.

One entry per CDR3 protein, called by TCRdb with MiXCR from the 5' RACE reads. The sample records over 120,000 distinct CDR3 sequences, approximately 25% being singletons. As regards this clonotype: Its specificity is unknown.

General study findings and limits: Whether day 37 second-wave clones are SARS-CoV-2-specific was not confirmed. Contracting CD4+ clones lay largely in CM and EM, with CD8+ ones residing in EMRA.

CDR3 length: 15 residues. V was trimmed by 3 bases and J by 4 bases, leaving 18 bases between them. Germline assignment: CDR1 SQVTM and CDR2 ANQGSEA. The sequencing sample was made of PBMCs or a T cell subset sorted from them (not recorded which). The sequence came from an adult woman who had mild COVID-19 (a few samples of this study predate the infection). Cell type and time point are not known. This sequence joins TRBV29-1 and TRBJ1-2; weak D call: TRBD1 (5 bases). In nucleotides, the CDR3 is TGCAGCGTTGACCTACCCGGCAGGGAGGCCTATGGCTACACCTTC. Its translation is CSVDLPGREAYGYTF.